These 2 T cell receptor beta chains originate from one sample sequenced in a study of Graves' ophthalmopathy and Graves' hyperthyroidism. Amplification targeted the TCR beta CDR3 regions, with RNA transcripts as the source material. First-round RT-PCR relied on HTBI primers, and a second-round multiplex PCR came next. TCRdb processed the multiplex PCR reads anew with MiXCR; each CDR3 protein has one entry. This table has about 740,000 distinct CDR3 sequences, roughly 40% appearing once. Material for sequencing was peripheral blood. Every receptor here comes from an adult man with Graves' ophthalmopathy.

This clonotype was recorded many times. The chain carries TRBV9 and TRBJ1-4; 9 bases match TRBD1. The CDR3 has 16 amino acids. Trimming took 4 bases from V and 7 from J; bases not matched to a gene: 11. Germline V gene lookup returns CDR1 SGDLS and CDR2 YYNGEE. CDR3 nucleotide sequence: TGTGCCAGCAGCCCAACCCCCGGGACAGGGACTGAAAAACTGTTTTTT. Amino acid sequence: CASSPTPGTGTEKLFF.

The rearrangement uses TRBV5-8 and TRBJ1-2, with D tentatively TRBD1 (5 bases). V was clipped by 0 bases and J by 5 bases, with 14 bases between them. Germline CDR1 and CDR2: SGHTS and YDEGEE. The CDR3 covers 15 residues. CDR3 DNA sequence: TGTGCCAGCAGCTTGGCGGCAGGGCCCTATTATGGCTACACCTTC. This translates into CASSLAAGPYYGYTF.